The 19 T cell receptor beta chains below all came from one sample that was sequenced in a study of blood T cell repertoires in COVID-19. Measured with immunoSEQ multiplex PCR; TCRdb has only the in-frame clones, and not every one. Of 250,000 or so clones in the sample, 75% to 90% were seen once. Sequencing was done on a sample of peripheral blood. The receptor source for this set is a woman in her forties who had recovered from COVID-19.

The rearrangement uses TRBV6-5 and TRBJ1-2; D gene uncertain. With 0 bases removed from V and 6 bases from J, the gap between germline ends came to 14 bases. The germline gives CDR1 MNHEY, CDR2 SVGAGI. The CDR3 runs to 15 residues. The CDR3 is CASSYSAGSGHGYTF. In nucleotides, the CDR3 is TGTGCCAGCAGTTACTCCGCGGGCTCGGGCCATGGCTACACCTTC.

The gene calls are TRBV18 and TRBJ1-3; 9 positions agree with TRBD1. Unmatched junction bases numbered 7, after V lost 3 bases and J lost 4 bases. CDR3 size: 16 residues. The V gene's germline CDR1 is KGHSH and CDR2 LQKENI. The chain's CDR3 is CASSPLGTGTGNTIYF. The CDR3 coding sequence is TGTGCCAGCTCACCCCTCGGGACAGGGACAGGAAACACCATATATTTT.

The gene calls are TRBV20-1 and TRBJ2-3; 12 nucleotides agree with TRBD2. After removal of 3 bases from V and 5 bases from J, the junction contained 6 bases not matched to a gene. The germline V gene has CDR1 DFQATT and CDR2 SNEGSKA (reference sequence). This CDR3 spans 15 amino acids. The CDR3: CSASSSGGAGDTQYF. CDR3 bases: TGCAGTGCTAGTTCTAGCGGGGGGGCTGGAGATACGCAGTATTTT.

The J gene is TRBJ1-2, the V gene TRBV19; 9 positions match TRBD1. Looked up from germline, CDR1 is LNHDA and CDR2 is SQIVND (reference sequence). There are 15 residues in the CDR3. The V gene end was trimmed by 5 bases and the J gene end by 6 bases; junction bases not matched to a gene: 10. CDR3 DNA sequence: TGTGCCAGTAGTCCCAAGGGACAGGGAATACATGGCTACACCTTC. It specifies CASSPKGQGIHGYTF.

This chain joins TRBV6-5 and TRBJ1-2; TRBD1 matches 8 bases. CDR3 length equals 13 residues. Germline CDR1 reads MNHEY; CDR2 reads SVGAGI. Losses at the gene ends were 9 bases for V and 7 bases for J; bases not matched to a gene: 10. CDR3: CARRGQAESGYTF. The CDR3 DNA follows: TGTGCCAGGCGGGGACAGGCCGAGTCTGGCTACACCTTC.

This chain joins TRBV6-5 and TRBJ1-2; maybe TRBD1 (6 bases). Germline lookup yields CDR1 MNHEY and CDR2 SVGAGI. V shed 6 bases and J shed 6 bases, with 14 bases lying between them. This CDR3 has 13 residues. The CDR3 reads CASRPTGTDGYTF. Here the CDR3 DNA reads TGTGCCAGCAGACCTACAGGGACGGATGGCTACACCTTC.

The chain combines TRBV7-9 with TRBJ1-5; D ambiguous. The CDR3 has 10 amino acids. Trimming cost V 11 bases and J 9 bases, with 11 bases left between them. CDR1 and CDR2 from the germline V gene are SEHNR and FQNEAQ (reference sequence). CDR3 region: CAGPRGPQHF. The CDR3 nucleotides are TGTGCCGGACCCCGGGGGCCCCAGCATTTT.

The chain combines TRBV27 with TRBJ2-2; D is possibly TRBD1 (6 bases). The CDR3 runs 16 residues. In germline, CDR1 is MNHEY, CDR2 SMNVEV (reference sequence). V was cut by 7 bases and J by 5 bases, with 20 bases left in between. CDR3 loop: CASTPIHREGTGELFF. The CDR3 nucleotides are TGTGCCAGCACGCCCATCCACAGGGAAGGGACCGGGGAGCTGTTTTTT.

The genes are TRBV4-1 and TRBJ2-2; 7 bases map to TRBD1. V lost 3 bases, J lost 6 bases, and 1 base stayed unmatched. Germline V gives CDR1 MGHRA, CDR2 YSYEKL. This CDR3 is built from 13 residues. Written as DNA, the CDR3 is TGCGCCAGCAGCCAGGGGACAGCCGGGGAGCTGTTTTTT. It yields the protein CASSQGTAGELFF.

The gene calls are TRBV7-8 and TRBJ1-2; 9 positions match TRBD1. The V gene end was trimmed by 5 bases and the J gene end by 3 bases; junction bases not matched to a gene: 4. Per the germline V gene, CDR1 is SGHVS and CDR2 is FQNEAQ. This CDR3 is 14 amino acids long. The CDR3 reads CASSPRTGDYGYTF. The CDR3, as DNA: TGTGCCAGCAGCCCCCGGACAGGGGACTATGGCTACACCTTC.

As to this clone: The junction differs from germline at one of its ends, possibly a read error. This chain uses TRBV7-7 with TRBJ2-1; D is perhaps TRBD1 (5 bases). This CDR3 spans 16 amino acids. Germline CDR1 SSHAT, CDR2 FNYEAQ (reference sequence). The CDR3 spells CASSPRQMSSYNEQFF. The DNA of the CDR3 is TGTGCTAGCAGCCCCCGACAGATGAGCTCCTACAATGAGCAGTTCTTC.

The chain is built from TRBV5-4 and TRBJ2-1, with 12 bases aligning to TRBD2. This CDR3 has 17 residues. Germline trimming cut 0 bases from V and 8 bases from J; bases unmatched to any gene: 9. Germline V gene sequence: CDR1 SGHNT, CDR2 YYREEE (reference sequence). This CDR3 reads CASSLAASGGAFYEQFF. As DNA, the CDR3 is TGTGCCAGCAGCTTGGCGGCTAGCGGGGGGGCCTTCTATGAGCAGTTCTTC.

V gene TRBV15 combines with J gene TRBJ2-5; D unresolved. From germline, CDR1 is LNHNV and CDR2 YYDKDF (reference sequence). The CDR3 covers 13 residues. The ends were cut back, 5 bases at V and 0 bases at J, with 7 bases in the middle. The CDR3 is CATSWQNQETQYF. In DNA, the CDR3 is TGTGCCACCAGCTGGCAGAACCAAGAGACCCAGTACTTC.

The chain couples TRBV5-4 to TRBJ2-7; D ambiguous. V was clipped by 0 bases and J by 6 bases, with 16 bases between them. Germline CDR1 is SGHNT and CDR2 is YYREEE (reference sequence). The CDR3 totals 15 residues. CDR3 region: CASSLASAGRPEQYF. The CDR3 region has the DNA TGTGCCAGCAGCTTGGCTTCGGCAGGTAGACCCGAGCAGTACTTC.

The rearrangement links TRBV5-6 to TRBJ1-5; a possible D gene is TRBD1 (6 bases). This CDR3 has 18 residues. In germline, CDR1 is SGHDT, CDR2 YYEEEE. V dropped 0 bases and J dropped 0 bases, with 16 bases sitting between them. CDR3 amino acids: CASSLGGTLYLSNQPQHF. CDR3 DNA sequence: TGTGCCAGCAGCTTGGGGGGGACACTTTACCTTAGCAATCAGCCCCAGCATTTT. Full variable domain (outside the CDR3, taken from reference TRBV5-6 and TRBJ1-5): DAGVTQSPTHLIKTRGQQVTLRCSPKSGHDTVSWYQQALGQGPQFIFQYYEEEERQRGNFPDRFSGHQFPNYSSELNVNALLLGDSALYLCASSLGGTLYLSNQPQHFGDGTRLSIL.

J is TRBJ2-2 and V is TRBV4-3; D ambiguous. The CDR3 has 14 amino acids. Germline values: CDR1 LGHNA, CDR2 YSLEER. V lost 3 bases, J lost 1 base, and 6 bases lay in between. CDR3 sequence (DNA): TGCGCCAGCAGCCAGAGTCGGAACACCGGGGAGCTGTTTTTT. Its protein is CASSQSRNTGELFF.

This rearrangement joins TRBV18 to TRBJ1-2, with 8 bases matching TRBD1. The CDR3 is made up of 15 amino acids. CDR1 KGHSH and CDR2 LQKENI come from the germline V gene. J was trimmed by 0 bases and V by 5 bases; bases with no gene match: 5. CDR3 sequence (DNA): TGTGCCAGCTCAACCTCGACAGGGGCTAACTATGGCTACACCTTC. Residues: CASSTSTGANYGYTF.

The J gene is TRBJ2-6, the V gene TRBV5-4; D not resolved. The CDR3 extends over 13 amino acids. In germline, CDR1 is SGHNT, CDR2 YYREEE (reference sequence). Trimming shortened V by 7 bases and J by 0 bases, and 5 bases separated the two germline ends. Here the CDR3 DNA reads TGTGCCAGCGCGAGCTCTGGGGCCAACGTCCTGACTTTC. Protein sequence: CASASSGANVLTF.

This sequence joins TRBV9 and TRBJ1-2, with 9 bases matching TRBD1. Trimming took 4 bases from V and 2 from J; bases not matched to a gene: 6. The CDR3 totals 15 residues. In germline, CDR1 is SGDLS, CDR2 YYNGEE. Written as DNA, the CDR3 is TGTGCCAGCAGCCCCCGGGACAGGGCAAACTATGGCTACACCTTC. It translates to CASSPRDRANYGYTF.